These 18 T cell receptor beta chains share one sample of origin, sequenced in a study of vaccination effects on CD4 cells after COVID-19. For these TCRs, the target antigens are not known. Expansion with viral peptide pools was applied to antigen-specific CD4+ T cells by the ViraFEST assay prior to sequencing. When roughly eleven days of culture had elapsed, CD4+ T cells were isolated. All participants had two doses of either the BNT162b2 or mRNA-1273 vaccine. The assay was immunoSEQ multiplex PCR, and TCRdb's table has in-frame clones only and misses some. The data hold approximately 12,000 clones, with less than 75% observed a single time. The sample was CD4+ T cells from PBMCs cultured with SARS-CoV-2 spike peptides, taken after COVID-19 vaccination. Receptor source: a human donor who received a COVID-19 vaccine.

The V call is TRBV19, the J call TRBJ2-2; TRBD1 matches at 8 bases. The germline V gene encodes CDR1 LNHDA and CDR2 SQIVND (reference sequence). Trimming took 5 bases from V and 5 from J; bases not matched to a gene: 4. The CDR3 has 14 residues. The CDR3 DNA sequence: TGTGCCAGTAGTCAATGGACAGGGACCGGGGAGCTGTTTTTT. Protein sequence: CASSQWTGTGELFF.

The J gene is TRBJ2-5, the V gene TRBV5-4, with unresolved D. The CDR3 consists of 14 residues. Germline loops: CDR1 SGHNT, CDR2 YYREEE (reference sequence). V lost 2 bases to trimming and J lost 2 bases, with 10 bases between them. The CDR3 loop reads CASSLSWGQETQYF. CDR3 nucleotides: TGTGCCAGCAGCTTATCCTGGGGACAAGAGACCCAGTACTTC.

This chain uses TRBV5-1 with TRBJ2-3; 9 bases align to TRBD1. Germline CDR1 SGHRS, CDR2 YFSETQ. Unmatched junction bases numbered 5, after V lost 3 bases and J lost 6 bases. The CDR3 covers 14 residues. The CDR3 coding sequence is TGCGCCAGCAGCTCGGGACAGGGTTTGGATACGCAGTATTTT. It translates to CASSSGQGLDTQYF. The full variable domain, rest sourced from reference TRBV5-1 and TRBJ2-3, is KAGVTQTPRYLIKTRGQQVTLSCSPISGHRSVSWYQQTPGQGLQFLFEYFSETQRNKGNFPGRFSGRQFSNSRSEMNVSTLELGDSALYLCASSSGQGLDTQYFGPGTRLTVL.

This rearrangement joins TRBV7-2 to TRBJ2-5, with 11 bases that match TRBD2. Unmatched junction bases numbered 11, after V lost 5 bases and J lost 0 bases. Germline-derived CDR1 and CDR2 are SGHTA and FQGNSA. The CDR3 sequence is 18 residues long. In nucleotides, the CDR3 is TGTGCCAGCAGCACTCGGACTAGCGGGCAGCGATACCAAGAGACCCAGTACTTC. It yields the protein CASSTRTSGQRYQETQYF.

This clone appeared once. The chain links TRBV11-3 to TRBJ2-1; 7 bases align to TRBD2. J lost 8 bases, V lost 0 bases, and 13 bases had no gene match. The germline CDR1 and CDR2 sequences are SGHNT and YENEEA. CDR3 length: 17 residues. The CDR3 reads CASSLESHGREKYEQFF. The CDR3 bases are TGTGCCAGCAGCTTAGAGTCCCATGGGCGGGAGAAATATGAGCAGTTCTTC.

This clone was found once. The chain links TRBV28 to TRBJ1-6; D remains ambiguous. V lost 5 bases, J lost 4 bases, and 9 bases lay in between. This CDR3 has 14 residues. Germline V lookup: CDR1 MDHEN, CDR2 SYDVKM. In nucleotides, the CDR3 is TGTGCCAGCAGTACGACGGTTTATAATTCACCCCTCCACTTT. Its protein is CASSTTVYNSPLHF.

This chain links TRBV15 with TRBJ1-2; unclear D gene. This CDR3 spans 14 amino acids. Germline lookup yields CDR1 LNHNV and CDR2 YYDKDF (reference sequence). V lost 2 bases and J 4 bases, leaving 11 bases between the germline ends. CDR3: CATSRSRSTYGYTF. For the CDR3, the DNA is TGTGCCACCAGCAGATCCCGCTCCACCTATGGCTACACCTTC.

The chain is built from TRBV4-3 and TRBJ2-2; D perhaps matches TRBD1 (6 bases). The CDR3 length is 15 residues. V was clipped by 4 bases and J by 0 bases, with 9 bases between them. Germline V gene data show CDR1 as LGHNA and CDR2 as YSLEER. CDR3 sequence reads: CASSPQGPNTGELFF. The CDR3 region has the DNA TGCGCCAGCAGCCCACAGGGACCGAACACCGGGGAGCTGTTTTTT.

This clone turned up a few times. This chain joins TRBV4-2 and TRBJ1-1; unclear D gene. The V gene's germline CDR1 is LGHNA and CDR2 YNFKEQ. Trimming stripped 2 bases from V and 1 base from J, with 11 bases between. The CDR3 is 15 residues long. The CDR3 sequence: CASSQFPDGNTEAFF. CDR3 coding DNA: TGTGCCAGCAGCCAATTTCCAGACGGGAACACTGAAGCTTTCTTT.

This clone has only a few counts. V and J are TRBV7-8 and TRBJ1-3; a weak D match, TRBD1 (6 bases). Trimming stripped 1 base from V and 0 bases from J, with 19 bases between. This CDR3 is 19 amino acids long. Germline-derived CDR1 and CDR2 are SGHVS and FQNEAQ. CDR3 nucleotide sequence: TGTGCCAGCAGCTTAGGCCCAGCTCAGGGGACATTCTCTGGAAACACCATATATTTT. Translation gives CASSLGPAQGTFSGNTIYF.

The rearrangement links TRBV15 to TRBJ2-2; 11 positions agree with TRBD1. This CDR3 region has 16 residues. The trim removed 0 bases at V and 4 bases at J, leaving 1 base unmatched. Germline V CDR1 and CDR2: LNHNV, YYDKDF (reference sequence). The CDR3 region is CATSRDGTGGTGELFF. Written as DNA, the CDR3 is TGTGCCACCAGCAGAGATGGGACAGGGGGCACCGGGGAGCTGTTTTTT.

The CDR3 DNA reads TGTGCCAGCAGTCCACGGGACGGCCCGAACACTGAAGCTTTCTTT. Its protein is CASSPRDGPNTEAFF. V usage is TRBV28 and J usage is TRBJ1-1; TRBD1 is a possible D gene (5 bases). This CDR3 is 15 amino acids long. In germline, CDR1 is MDHEN, CDR2 SYDVKM. Trimming took 5 bases from V and 1 from J, leaving 14 bases between them.

Only a few counts were recorded for this clone. V gene TRBV6-5 combines with J gene TRBJ2-2; 9 positions agree with TRBD1. Trimming took 8 bases from V and 3 from J; bases not matched to a gene: 4. Germline-derived CDR1 and CDR2 are MNHEY and SVGAGI. The CDR3 length is 14 residues. As DNA, the CDR3 is TGTGCCAGCCAACGACAGGGGGACACCGGGGAGCTGTTTTTT. As protein: CASQRQGDTGELFF.

The chain couples TRBV5-1 to TRBJ2-2, with no clear D. The CDR3 totals 12 residues. Trimming took off 2 bases at V and 10 bases at J, with 9 bases between the two ends. Germline V gene data show CDR1 as SGHRS and CDR2 as YFSETQ. The CDR3 here is CASSFASAELFF. DNA for the CDR3: TGCGCCAGCAGCTTCGCGTCCGCGGAGCTGTTTTTT.

The chain links TRBV7-9 to TRBJ2-4; D not certain. Trimming left V 0 bases short and J 8 bases short, with 8 bases between. This CDR3 is 13 amino acids long. The germline gives CDR1 SEHNR, CDR2 FQNEAQ (reference sequence). The DNA for the CDR3 is TGTGCCAGCAGCTTAGCGAATTGGGACATTCAGTACTTC. It codes for CASSLANWDIQYF.

The chain is built from TRBV19 and TRBJ2-7; D is ambiguous. The CDR3 spans 14 residues. From germline, CDR1 is LNHDA and CDR2 SQIVND (reference sequence). V was trimmed by 3 bases and J by 3 bases, leaving 12 bases between them. The CDR3 DNA follows: TGTGCCAGTAGTATCGTAGGTCGGGTCTACGAGCAGTACTTC. Protein: CASSIVGRVYEQYF.

The chain employs TRBV6-2 or TRBV6-3 and TRBJ1-1; no definite D call. CDR3 length: 14 residues. The ends were cut back, 4 bases at V and 0 bases at J, with 9 bases in the middle. Germline V CDR1 and CDR2: MNHEY, SVGEGT. The CDR3 DNA sequence: TGTGCCAGCAGTTCTTGGACCTTGAACACTGAAGCTTTCTTT. Residues: CASSSWTLNTEAFF.

This clone was seen more than once but under ten times. The V and J genes are TRBV19 and TRBJ2-3, with a tentative D call TRBD1 (5 bases). The CDR3 has 14 amino acids. V was shortened by 2 bases and J by 1 base, with 7 bases between the two germline ends. Germline V lookup: CDR1 LNHDA, CDR2 SQIVND (reference sequence). The CDR3 loop is CASSITQGTDTQYF. The DNA of the CDR3 is TGTGCCAGTAGTATAACACAGGGCACAGATACGCAGTATTTT.